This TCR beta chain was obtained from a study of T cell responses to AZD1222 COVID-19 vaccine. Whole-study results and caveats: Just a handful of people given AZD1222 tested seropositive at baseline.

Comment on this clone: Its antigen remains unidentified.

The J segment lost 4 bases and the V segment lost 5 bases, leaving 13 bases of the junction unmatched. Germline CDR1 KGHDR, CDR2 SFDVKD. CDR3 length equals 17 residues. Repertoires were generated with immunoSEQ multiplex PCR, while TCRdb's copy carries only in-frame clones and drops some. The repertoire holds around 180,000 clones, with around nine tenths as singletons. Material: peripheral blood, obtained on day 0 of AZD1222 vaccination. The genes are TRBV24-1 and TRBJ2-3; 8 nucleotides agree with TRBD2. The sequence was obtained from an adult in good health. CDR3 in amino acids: CATSAPRRGGPPDTQYF. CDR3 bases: TGTGCCACCAGTGCCCCTCGCCGGGGGGGGCCCCCAGATACGCAGTATTTT.